This T cell receptor (beta chain) was sequenced during a study of T cell responses to AZD1222 COVID-19 vaccine. Study-wide results and limits: Sampling that yielded the repertoires occurred only after the peak T cell response. Increases in Spike-specific TCR breadth and depth were seen after two AZD1222 doses.

Regarding this clone: Its cognate antigen is unknown.

The CDR3 consists of 16 residues. V gave up 1 base and J gave up 4 bases, with 16 bases separating them. Per germline, CDR1 SGHVS and CDR2 FNYEAQ. Libraries were prepared by immunoSEQ multiplex PCR; TCRdb keeps only in-frame clonotypes and omits some of them. In the table there are about 190,000 clones, approximately 87% of which are singletons. The sequenced sample was peripheral blood, obtained on day 0 of MenACWY control vaccination. This sequence originates from an adult in good health. V gene TRBV7-6 combines with J gene TRBJ1-2, with a tentative D call TRBD1 (5 bases). CDR3: CASSLEGGHLPYGYTF. CDR3 nucleotide sequence: TGTGCCAGCAGCTTAGAGGGCGGACACCTACCCTATGGCTACACCTTC.